The 16 T cell receptor beta chains below all came from one sample that was sequenced in a study of identical twins. Via MiXCR, TCRdb re-called the 5' RACE reads, giving one row per CDR3 protein. The sample holds hundreds of thousands of distinct CDR3 sequences; under 8.5% are singletons and the top ten take around 1.6%. These same data were also listed under a study on yellow fever vaccine responses in identical twins.

The sequencing sample was made of PBMCs. These receptors all stem from a woman in her late teens or twenties in good health.

This clonotype showed up just a few times. The chain recombines TRBV29-1 with TRBJ2-7; 11 bases agree with TRBD1. V shed 5 bases and J 3 bases; nucleotides not matched to a gene: 3. CDR1 is SQVTM, CDR2 ANQGSEA, per germline. CDR3 size: 13 residues. The CDR3 here is CSVKDRGLYEQYF. The CDR3 DNA reads TGCAGCGTTAAGGACAGGGGGCTCTACGAGCAGTACTTC.

This clonotype was seen only a few times. The J gene is TRBJ2-1, the V gene TRBV5-1, with no clear D. The CDR3 has 17 residues. With 0 bases removed from V and 0 bases from J, the gap between germline ends came to 13 bases. CDR1 is SGHRS and CDR2 is YFSETQ in the germline V gene. The CDR3 sequence is CASSLAGRMSSYNEQFF. In DNA form, the CDR3 reads TGCGCCAGCAGCTTGGCCGGGCGGATGAGCTCCTACAATGAGCAGTTCTTC.

The rearrangement uses TRBV9 and TRBJ1-1; 7 bases line up with TRBD1. The CDR3 has 16 amino acids. Germline lookup yields CDR1 SGDLS and CDR2 YYNGEE. Unmatched junction bases numbered 8, after V lost 0 bases and J lost 3 bases. The CDR3 bases are TGTGCCAGCAGCGTAGCCGACAGGGCGGTTGACACTGAAGCTTTCTTT. This sequence encodes CASSVADRAVDTEAFF.

This clonotype was recorded at least ten times. The rearrangement links TRBV4-1 to TRBJ2-7; TRBD2 matches at 8 bases. The CDR3 consists of 15 residues. CDR1 MGHRA and CDR2 YSYEKL come from the germline V gene. The ends lost 6 bases at V and 1 base at J; junction bases unmatched: 8. The CDR3 reads CASSQGPSGSYEQYF. CDR3 nucleotide sequence: TGCGCCAGCAGTCAGGGGCCTAGCGGGTCCTACGAGCAGTACTTC.

The gene calls are TRBV2 and TRBJ2-1, with a possible D match to TRBD2 (5 bases). Trimming took off 1 base at V and 0 bases at J, with 10 bases between the two ends. Germline V gives CDR1 SNHLY, CDR2 FYNNEI. The CDR3 covers 16 residues. The CDR3 nucleotides read TGTGCCAGCAGTGAAGAGAGGGCGGGCTCCTACAATGAGCAGTTCTTC. This gives the protein CASSEERAGSYNEQFF.

This clonotype was counted many times. CDR3 sequence reads: CASSLMGTSGSYEQFF. As DNA, the CDR3 is TGTGCCAGCAGTTTAATGGGGACTAGCGGGAGCTATGAGCAGTTCTTC. The J gene is TRBJ2-1, the V gene TRBV28, with 14 bases matching TRBD2. The CDR3 has 16 residues. V trimming: 2 bases; J trimming: 8 bases; junction bases outside the gene matches: 5. Germline values: CDR1 MDHEN, CDR2 SYDVKM.

This clonotype turned up a few times. This chain connects TRBV5-1 to TRBJ1-1; D unresolved. Looked up from germline, CDR1 is SGHRS and CDR2 is YFSETQ. Trimming took 0 bases from V and 3 from J, leaving 12 bases between them. This CDR3 comprises 15 residues. The CDR3 DNA reads as TGCGCCAGCAGCTTGGACAGCCTTTTTGACACTGAAGCTTTCTTT. Encoded protein: CASSLDSLFDTEAFF.

This clonotype was seen a handful of times. The genes are TRBV6-5 and TRBJ1-4, with 7 bases that match TRBD1. Per the germline V gene, CDR1 is MNHEY and CDR2 is SVGAGI. V trimming: 0 bases; J trimming: 0 bases; junction bases outside the gene matches: 1. This CDR3 contains 16 residues. The DNA of the CDR3 is TGTGCCAGCAGTTACTCGGGGACAGCAACTAATGAAAAACTGTTTTTT. It translates to CASSYSGTATNEKLFF.

The V and J genes are TRBV12-5 and TRBJ2-3; TRBD1 is a possible D gene (6 bases). The CDR3 length is 13 residues. Germline lookup yields CDR1 LGHNT and CDR2 FRNRAP. The CDR3: CAEPGDILYTQYF. CDR3 DNA: TGTGCAGAGCCAGGGGATATTTTGTATACGCAGTATTTT.

The chain joins TRBV3-1 to TRBJ2-7; 9 bases are a match to TRBD1. The CDR3 has 15 amino acids. The ends lost 4 bases at V and 6 bases at J; junction bases unmatched: 10. In germline, CDR1 is LGHDT, CDR2 YNNKEL (reference sequence). The DNA of the CDR3 is TGTGCCAGCAGCCCCAATACCGGGACAGGGAGCGAGCAGTACTTC. Residues: CASSPNTGTGSEQYF.

The sample holds a few counts of this clonotype. The chain carries TRBV12-3 or TRBV12-4 and TRBJ2-5, with D hard to call. CDR3 length: 14 residues. Trimming pared 1 base from V and 2 bases from J, leaving 8 bases between. The CDR3 protein is CASSLGNLQETQYF. The CDR3 DNA is TGTGCCAGCAGTTTAGGTAACCTACAAGAGACCCAGTACTTC.

This clonotype was seen ten or more times. CDR3 bases: TGTGCCAGCAGCTTAGTTTCCAGAAACACTGAAGCTTTCTTT. It is translated as CASSLVSRNTEAFF. The chain combines TRBV7-2 with TRBJ1-1, with D uncertain. The CDR3 contains 14 residues. Germline CDR1 is SGHTA and CDR2 is FQGNSA. Trimming pared 1 base from V and 2 bases from J, leaving 8 bases between. Looking up the rest from reference TRBV7-2 and TRBJ1-1 gives the full variable domain: GAGVSQSPSNKVTEKGKDVELRCDPISGHTALYWYRQSLGQGLEFLIYFQGNSAPDKSGLPSDRFSAERTGGSVSTLTIQRTQQEDSAVYLCASSLVSRNTEAFFGQGTRLTVV.

The CDR3 protein is CASGPKDQPQHF. DNA for the CDR3: TGTGCTAGTGGTCCCAAAGATCAGCCCCAGCATTTT. The chain combines TRBV12-5 with TRBJ1-5; D unresolved. The CDR3 is 12 amino acids. Trimming shortened V by 5 bases and J by 5 bases, and 7 bases separated the two germline ends. CDR1 and CDR2 (germline): LGHNT, FRNRAP.

The gene calls are TRBV29-1 and TRBJ2-5; 7 bases match TRBD2. Germline values: CDR1 SQVTM, CDR2 ANQGSEA. The CDR3 sequence is 11 residues long. The trim removed 4 bases at V and 4 bases at J, leaving 0 bases unmatched. CDR3 nucleotide sequence: TGCAGCGTTGGACTAGCAGAGACCCAGTACTTC. This translates into CSVGLAETQYF.

This chain's CDR3 is CASSQSQPTDEKLFF. In DNA form, the CDR3 reads TGTGCCAGCAGCCAATCACAGCCGACCGATGAAAAACTGTTTTTT. The gene calls are TRBV16 and TRBJ1-4; D unclear. From germline, CDR1 is KGHSY and CDR2 FQNENV. Trimming cost V 0 bases and J 6 bases, with 11 bases left between them. This CDR3 region has 15 residues.

A few counts support this clonotype. The chain carries TRBV7-9 and TRBJ2-6; TRBD1 matches 7 bases. Germline trimming cut 4 bases from V and 0 bases from J; bases unmatched to any gene: 6. Germline assignment: CDR1 SEHNR and CDR2 FQNEAQ (reference sequence). The CDR3 has 17 residues. The CDR3 DNA reads TGTGCCAGCAGCTCCCAGGGGGTCCTCTCTGGGGCCAACGTCCTGACTTTC. Residues: CASSSQGVLSGANVLTF.